The 11 T cell receptor beta chains given below trace back to one sample, sequenced in a study of OX40 agonist ivuxolimab in advanced cancers. Profiled with immunoSEQ multiplex PCR; TCRdb holds only in-frame clones, not every one. The sample shows about 62,000 clones, around 90% of them seen only once. Sequenced here: CD4+ or CD8+ T cells sorted from blood, sampled in a trial of the OX40 agonist ivuxolimab. The receptors stem from an adult with an advanced solid tumor such as melanoma, head and neck, liver or kidney cancer.

The chain employs TRBV12-5 and TRBJ2-5; TRBD2 agrees at 12 bases. Germline loops: CDR1 LGHNT, CDR2 FRNRAP. With 4 bases clipped from V and 1 base from J, the junction kept 4 bases outside the gene matches. CDR3 length equals 16 residues. The CDR3 nucleotides are TGTGCTAGTGGTTCGACTAGCGGGAGCCTCCAAGAGACCCAGTACTTC. Protein: CASGSTSGSLQETQYF.

The chain carries TRBV28 and TRBJ2-7; TRBD2 agrees at 8 bases. Looked up from germline, CDR1 is MDHEN and CDR2 is SYDVKM. CDR3 size: 16 residues. The V segment lost 7 bases and the J segment 4 bases; nucleotides outside the gene matches: 15. The CDR3 sequence: CASTYAGGPLTYEQYF. In nucleotides, the CDR3 is TGTGCCAGCACCTATGCGGGAGGACCCTTAACTTACGAGCAGTACTTC.

The gene calls are TRBV25-1 and TRBJ1-1; the D gene is possibly TRBD1 (6 bases). The CDR3 has 14 residues. Trimming shortened V by 6 bases and J by 10 bases, and 21 bases separated the two germline ends. Per germline, CDR1 MGHDK and CDR2 SYGVNS. The CDR3 loop is CASRDSFSHPVAFF. The CDR3 bases are TGTGCCAGCAGGGACAGCTTTTCACATCCCGTAGCTTTCTTT.

This sequence joins TRBV27 and TRBJ2-3; TRBD2 matches at 9 bases. The V gene end was trimmed by 5 bases and the J gene end by 6 bases; junction bases not matched to a gene: 12. CDR3 length: 16 amino acids. The germline gives CDR1 MNHEY, CDR2 SMNVEV (reference sequence). The CDR3 sequence: CASSLTVAGVGDTQYF. As DNA, the CDR3 is TGTGCCAGCAGTCTTACGGTAGCGGGGGTCGGGGATACGCAGTATTTT.

This chain links TRBV11-2 with TRBJ2-2; D is possibly TRBD2 (6 bases). CDR3 size: 16 residues. Trimming removed 2 bases at V and 2 bases at J, with 12 bases between. CDR1 SGHAT and CDR2 FQNNGV come from the germline V gene. The CDR3 sequence is CASSLKIAVNTGELFF. CDR3 sequence (DNA): TGTGCCAGCAGCTTAAAAATAGCGGTTAACACCGGGGAGCTGTTTTTT.

The rearrangement uses TRBV4-1 and TRBJ2-5; D is possibly TRBD1 (7 bases). Germline values: CDR1 MGHRA, CDR2 YSYEKL. V was cut by 3 bases and J by 5 bases, with 19 bases left in between. This CDR3 has 16 amino acids. The CDR3 spells CASSQDDREEWETQYF. CDR3 sequence (DNA): TGCGCCAGCAGCCAGGACGACAGGGAGGAGTGGGAGACCCAGTACTTC.

The gene calls are TRBV11-2 and TRBJ2-3; TRBD2 agrees at 8 bases. The CDR3 runs to 16 residues. V was clipped by 4 bases and J by 6 bases; unmatched bases: 12. Germline V gene sequence: CDR1 SGHAT, CDR2 FQNNGV. The CDR3 spells CASSSLLAGRGDTQYF. DNA for the CDR3: TGTGCCAGCAGCTCTCTATTAGCGGGGAGAGGCGATACGCAGTATTTT.

This chain links TRBV28 with TRBJ2-7, with 8 bases identical to TRBD2. The CDR3 is 13 amino acids. The junction had 3 bases not matched to a gene; V was cut back by 2 bases and J by 6 bases. The V gene's germline CDR1 is MDHEN and CDR2 SYDVKM. This chain's CDR3 is CASSLTGGSEQYF. CDR3 sequence (DNA): TGTGCCAGCAGTTTAACGGGAGGGAGCGAGCAGTACTTC.

The rearrangement joins TRBV27 to TRBJ2-7, with D possibly matching TRBD2 (6 bases). Looked up from germline, CDR1 is MNHEY and CDR2 is SMNVEV (reference sequence). V lost 5 bases and J lost 5, with 16 bases in between. This CDR3 spans 14 amino acids. The CDR3 reads CASSPLGGVNEQYF. DNA for the CDR3: TGTGCCAGCAGTCCCCTGGGGGGTGTCAACGAGCAGTACTTC.

As DNA, the CDR3 is TGCAGCGTTGAAGTACTTCACGGAACCTACGAGCAGTACTTC. It is translated as CSVEVLHGTYEQYF. J is TRBJ2-7 and V is TRBV29-1; the D is unclear. The CDR3 runs 14 residues. CDR1 is SQVTM, CDR2 ANQGSEA, per germline. The V gene lost 1 base and the J gene lost 2 bases, with 12 bases spanning the gap.

This chain links TRBV5-4 with TRBJ2-7; 10 bases agree with TRBD2. Trimming cost V 0 bases and J 3 bases; bases outside gene matches: 0. The CDR3 totals 14 residues. Per germline, CDR1 SGHNT and CDR2 YYREEE (reference sequence). CDR3 sequence: CASSLGTSGYEQYF. Written as DNA, the CDR3 is TGTGCCAGCAGCTTGGGGACTAGCGGCTACGAGCAGTACTTC.